This T cell receptor (beta chain) emerged from a study of T cell responses to AZD1222 COVID-19 vaccine. Remarks on this clone: Its antigen is not known.

The V gene lost 5 bases and the J gene lost 5 bases, with 10 bases spanning the gap. CDR3 length equals 13 residues. General study results and limits: Clonal diversity may have been underestimated, and the donors were mostly white British, with more females than males. Dominant at 160-218 and 743-854, vaccine-associated CD4 TCRs also spanned spike.

TCRdb's copy holds only in-frame clones and misses some; the assay was immunoSEQ multiplex PCR. The table records about 110,000 clones, about 88% of them present only once. The receptor was derived from an adult in good health. The rearrangement links TRBV12-3 or TRBV12-4 to TRBJ1-3; D perhaps matches TRBD1 (6 bases). Here the sequenced sample was peripheral blood, taken on day 0 of AZD1222 vaccination. CDR3 DNA sequence: TGTGCCAGCAGTCGGGACATAAGAAACACCATATATTTT. The encoded protein is CASSRDIRNTIYF.